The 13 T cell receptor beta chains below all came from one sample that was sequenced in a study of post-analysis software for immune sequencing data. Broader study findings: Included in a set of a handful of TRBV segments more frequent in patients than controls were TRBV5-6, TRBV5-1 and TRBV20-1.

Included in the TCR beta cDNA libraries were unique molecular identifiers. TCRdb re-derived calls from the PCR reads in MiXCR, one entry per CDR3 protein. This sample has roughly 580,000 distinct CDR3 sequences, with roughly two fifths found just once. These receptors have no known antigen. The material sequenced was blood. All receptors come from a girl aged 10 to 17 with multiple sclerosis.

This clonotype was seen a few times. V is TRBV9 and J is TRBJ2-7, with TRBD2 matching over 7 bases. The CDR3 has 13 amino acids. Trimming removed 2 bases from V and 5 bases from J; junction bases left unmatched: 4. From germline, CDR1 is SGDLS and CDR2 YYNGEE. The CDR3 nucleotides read TGTGCCAGCAGCGTGGGGAGGGGAGACGAGCAGTACTTC. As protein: CASSVGRGDEQYF.

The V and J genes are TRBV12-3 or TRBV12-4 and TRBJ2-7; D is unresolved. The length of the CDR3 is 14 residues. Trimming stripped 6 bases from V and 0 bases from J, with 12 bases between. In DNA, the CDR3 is TGTGCCAGCAGCCCGACTTGGAGCTCCTACGAGCAGTACTTC. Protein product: CASSPTWSSYEQYF.

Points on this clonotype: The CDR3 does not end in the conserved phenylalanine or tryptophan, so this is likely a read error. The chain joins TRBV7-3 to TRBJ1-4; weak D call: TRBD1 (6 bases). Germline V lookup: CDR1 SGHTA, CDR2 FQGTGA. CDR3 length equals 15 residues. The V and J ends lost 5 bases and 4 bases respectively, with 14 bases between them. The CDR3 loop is CASSPPDRRNEKLFL. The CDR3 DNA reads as TGTGCCAGCAGCCCCCCCGACAGGCGTAATGAAAAACTGTTTTTG.

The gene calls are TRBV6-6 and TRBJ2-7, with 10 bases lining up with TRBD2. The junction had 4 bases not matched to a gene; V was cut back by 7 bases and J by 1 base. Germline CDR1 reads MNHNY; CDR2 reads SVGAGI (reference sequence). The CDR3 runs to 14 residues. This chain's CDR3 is CASTEAGGSYEQYF. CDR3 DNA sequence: TGTGCCAGCACCGAAGCGGGGGGGTCCTACGAGCAGTACTTC.

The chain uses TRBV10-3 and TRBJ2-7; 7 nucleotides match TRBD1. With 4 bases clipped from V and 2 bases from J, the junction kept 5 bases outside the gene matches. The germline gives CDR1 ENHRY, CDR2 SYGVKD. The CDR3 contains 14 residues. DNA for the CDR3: TGTGCCATCAGTGCCCACAGGGGCGCCTACGAGCAGTACTTC. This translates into CAISAHRGAYEQYF.

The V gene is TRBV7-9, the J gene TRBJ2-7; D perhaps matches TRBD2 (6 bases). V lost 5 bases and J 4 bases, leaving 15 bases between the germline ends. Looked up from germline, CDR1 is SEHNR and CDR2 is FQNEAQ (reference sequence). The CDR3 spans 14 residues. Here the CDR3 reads CASSPTGLSYEQYF. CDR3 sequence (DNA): TGTGCCAGCAGCCCAACGGGACTTTCGTACGAGCAGTACTTC.

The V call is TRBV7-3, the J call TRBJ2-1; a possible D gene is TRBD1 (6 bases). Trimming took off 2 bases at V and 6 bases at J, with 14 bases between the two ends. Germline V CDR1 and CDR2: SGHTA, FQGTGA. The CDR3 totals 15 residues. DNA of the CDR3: TGTGCCAGCAGCTTAGGGGGCATCCCCAGCAATGAGCAGTTCTTC. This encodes CASSLGGIPSNEQFF.

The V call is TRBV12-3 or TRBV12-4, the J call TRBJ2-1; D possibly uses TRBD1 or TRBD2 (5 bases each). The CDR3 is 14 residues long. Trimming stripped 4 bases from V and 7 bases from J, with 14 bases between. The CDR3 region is CASSSRSGPNEQFF. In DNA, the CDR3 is TGTGCCAGCAGTTCCCGATCGGGGCCGAATGAGCAGTTCTTC.

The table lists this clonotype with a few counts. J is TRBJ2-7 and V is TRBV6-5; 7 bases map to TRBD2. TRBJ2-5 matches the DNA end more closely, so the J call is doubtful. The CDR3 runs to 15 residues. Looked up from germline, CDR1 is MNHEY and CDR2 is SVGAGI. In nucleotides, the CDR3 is TGTGCCAGCAGTTACTCGATTTTGGGGGGGGAGACCCAGTACTTC. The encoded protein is CASSYSILGGETQYF.

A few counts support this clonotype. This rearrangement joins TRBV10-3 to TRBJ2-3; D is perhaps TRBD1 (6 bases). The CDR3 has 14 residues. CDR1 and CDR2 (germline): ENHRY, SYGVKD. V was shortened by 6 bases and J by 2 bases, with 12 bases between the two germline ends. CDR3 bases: TGTGCCATCAGCCCGGGACACCTCACAGATACGCAGTATTTT. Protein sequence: CAISPGHLTDTQYF.

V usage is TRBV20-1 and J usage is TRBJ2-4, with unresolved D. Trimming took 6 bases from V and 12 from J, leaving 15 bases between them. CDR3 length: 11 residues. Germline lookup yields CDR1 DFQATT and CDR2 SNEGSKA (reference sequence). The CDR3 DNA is TGCAGTGCCGAGGAGTTAGTTACTCAGTACTTC. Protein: CSAEELVTQYF.

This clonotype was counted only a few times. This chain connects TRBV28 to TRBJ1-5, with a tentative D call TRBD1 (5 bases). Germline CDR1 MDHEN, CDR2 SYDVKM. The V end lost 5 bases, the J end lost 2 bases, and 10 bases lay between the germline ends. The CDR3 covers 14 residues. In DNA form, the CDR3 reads TGTGCCAGCAGTAAGGGGACCCGCAATCAGCCCCAGCATTTT. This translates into CASSKGTRNQPQHF.

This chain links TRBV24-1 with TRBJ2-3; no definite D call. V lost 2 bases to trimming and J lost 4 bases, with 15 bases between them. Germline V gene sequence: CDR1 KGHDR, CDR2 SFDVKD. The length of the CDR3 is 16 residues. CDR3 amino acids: CATSDSLGRQPDTQYF. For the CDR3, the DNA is TGTGCCACCAGTGATTCGCTCGGGCGGCAACCAGATACGCAGTATTTT.